This TCR beta chain was found in a study of cytomegalovirus exposure and HLA in healthy donors. Study at large: Assignment to the Caucasian-associated ancestry cluster applied to 75% to 85% of the approximately 390 genotyped donors.

Germline V lookup: CDR1 MGHDK, CDR2 SYGVNS. The CDR3 has 14 residues. J lost 7 bases, V lost 4 bases, and 8 bases had no gene match. Primers for the PCR totalled 60 Vbeta and 13 Jbeta. Clones were read by immunoSEQ multiplex PCR, and TCRdb kept only the in-frame ones, dropping some. Of nearly 65,000 clones in the sample, approximately 73% were seen once. This sequence joins TRBV25-1 and TRBJ2-7; 9 nucleotides match TRBD1. Sequencing was done on a sample of PBMCs. This receptor was identified in a man aged 50 to 60 in good health and CMV-seronegative. The CDR3 loop reads CASSGRTGVIEQYF. CDR3 nucleotide sequence: TGTGCCAGCAGTGGTAGGACAGGGGTAATTGAGCAGTACTTC.